These 31 T cell receptor beta chains came from one sample sequenced in a study of blood T cell repertoires in COVID-19. Repertoires were generated with immunoSEQ multiplex PCR, while TCRdb's copy carries only in-frame clones and drops some. The data show just under 55,000 clones, about nine tenths seen once. Source material: peripheral blood. The receptors shown here come from a woman between 40 and 50 years old with active COVID-19.

This chain uses TRBV5-4 with TRBJ2-1, with D possibly TRBD1 on 6 matching bases. CDR1 and CDR2 (germline): SGHNT, YYREEE (reference sequence). The CDR3 loop spans 15 amino acids. V shed 4 bases and J shed 10 bases, with 21 bases lying between them. CDR3 region: CASSPRLRDTEEQFF. CDR3 DNA sequence: TGTGCCAGCAGCCCGCGCCTCCGGGACACCGAGGAGCAGTTCTTC.

The CDR3 loop is CASSHGGTTDTQYF. The CDR3 region has the DNA TGTGCCAGCAGCCACGGGGGGACCACAGATACGCAGTATTTT. V and J are TRBV7-9 and TRBJ2-3; 7 nucleotides align to TRBD2. The CDR3 spans 14 residues. V shed 5 bases and J 2 bases; nucleotides not matched to a gene: 4. The V gene's germline CDR1 is SEHNR and CDR2 FQNEAQ (reference sequence).

V usage is TRBV9 and J usage is TRBJ2-3; D unresolved. The germline CDR1 and CDR2 sequences are SGDLS and YYNGEE. The CDR3 extends over 13 amino acids. With 0 bases removed from V and 2 bases from J, the gap between germline ends came to 4 bases. CDR3: CASSVGLTDTQYF. DNA of the CDR3: TGTGCCAGCAGCGTAGGGCTCACAGATACGCAGTATTTT.

The J gene is TRBJ2-2, the V gene TRBV5-6, with D possibly matching TRBD2 (5 bases). The V gene lost 0 bases and the J gene lost 6 bases, with 12 bases spanning the gap. CDR1 is SGHDT and CDR2 is YYEEEE in the germline V gene. The CDR3 has 15 residues. In DNA, the CDR3 is TGTGCCAGCAGCTTGGACCCGAGGGATGCCGGGGAGCTGTTTTTT. Translated, it gives CASSLDPRDAGELFF. Drawing the rest from reference TRBV5-6 and TRBJ2-2, the complete variable domain is DAGVTQSPTHLIKTRGQQVTLRCSPKSGHDTVSWYQQALGQGPQFIFQYYEEEERQRGNFPDRFSGHQFPNYSSELNVNALLLGDSALYLCASSLDPRDAGELFFGEGSRLTVL.

The chain recombines TRBV6-5 with TRBJ1-1; D unresolved. CDR1 is MNHEY, CDR2 SVGAGI, per germline. V gave up 6 bases and J gave up 8 bases, with 10 bases separating them. The CDR3 consists of 11 residues. The CDR3 loop reads CASRTPEEAFF. The CDR3 DNA follows: TGTGCCAGCAGGACACCGGAAGAAGCTTTCTTT.

The V and J genes are TRBV2 and TRBJ2-7, with TRBD2 matching over 9 bases. The CDR3 length is 12 residues. Looked up from germline, CDR1 is SNHLY and CDR2 is FYNNEI. The ends lost 6 bases at V and 5 bases at J; junction bases unmatched: 2. The CDR3, as DNA: TGTGCCAGCAGGTCTAGCGGGGACGAGCAGTACTTC. Translated, it gives CASRSSGDEQYF.

V is TRBV7-2 and J is TRBJ1-4; no clear D gene. V gave up 2 bases and J gave up 8 bases, with 9 bases separating them. Germline CDR1 is SGHTA and CDR2 is FQGNSA. This CDR3 has 13 amino acids. The CDR3 spells CASSLRSGEKLFF. CDR3 DNA: TGTGCCAGCAGCTTACGGTCCGGGGAAAAACTGTTTTTT.

This chain links TRBV18 with TRBJ2-3, with a possible D match to TRBD1 (5 bases). V lost 2 bases and J 3 bases, leaving 9 bases between the germline ends. The germline V gene has CDR1 KGHSH and CDR2 LQKENI. The CDR3 contains 14 residues. The CDR3 region has the DNA TGTGCCAGCTCACCAGGGGCAACGACAGATACGCAGTATTTT. Translated, it gives CASSPGATTDTQYF.

The V call is TRBV7-9, the J call TRBJ1-4, with 9 bases lining up with TRBD1. Germline V gene lookup returns CDR1 SEHNR and CDR2 FQNEAQ (reference sequence). J lost 7 bases, V lost 5 bases, and 11 bases had no gene match. There are 16 residues in the CDR3. CDR3 in DNA: TGTGCCAGCAGCCCCCCGGGACAGGGATGGAGTGAAAAACTGTTTTTT. Residues: CASSPPGQGWSEKLFF.

In its sample, this clone was seen once. The rearrangement links TRBV11-1 to TRBJ2-7; D may be TRBD1 (6 bases). Germline V lookup: CDR1 SGHAT, CDR2 FQDESV (reference sequence). The V end lost 6 bases, the J end lost 2 bases, and 20 bases lay between the germline ends. There are 16 residues in the CDR3. This CDR3 reads CASSTSGAIGTYEQYF. In DNA form, the CDR3 reads TGTGCCAGCAGTACCTCAGGGGCCATTGGAACCTACGAGCAGTACTTC.

This chain uses TRBV11-2 with TRBJ2-1; 10 nucleotides match TRBD2. CDR3 size: 14 residues. From germline, CDR1 is SGHAT and CDR2 FQNNGV. V shed 4 bases and J 9 bases; nucleotides not matched to a gene: 6. The CDR3 DNA follows: TGTGCCAGCAGCTCCAGCGGGGGGGCAGGTGAGCAGTTCTTC. This codes for CASSSSGGAGEQFF.

V and J are TRBV15 and TRBJ2-5; D unclear. Per the germline V gene, CDR1 is LNHNV and CDR2 is YYDKDF (reference sequence). CDR3 length equals 16 residues. The V gene lost 5 bases and the J gene lost 5 bases, with 21 bases spanning the gap. CDR3 coding DNA: TGTGCCACCAGCCCCCCGTCGAGGAACATCGGGGAGACCCAGTACTTC. This translates into CATSPPSRNIGETQYF.

This clone turned up a few times. Compared with germline, one end of the junction differs, possibly owing to a read error. The chain recombines TRBV7-7 with TRBJ2-5; 7 nucleotides agree with TRBD2. This CDR3 is 15 amino acids long. Looked up from germline, CDR1 is SSHAT and CDR2 is FNYEAQ (reference sequence). As DNA, the CDR3 is TGTGCTAGCAGCTTAGGGGCTAGCGGCCAAGAGACCCAGTACTTC. Translated, it gives CASSLGASGQETQYF.

The CDR3 loop reads CASSLDRGWTDTQYF. As DNA, the CDR3 is TGTGCCAGCAGCTTAGACAGGGGGTGGACAGATACGCAGTATTTT. The V and J genes are TRBV7-6 and TRBJ2-3; TRBD1 matches 8 bases. Germline V gene lookup returns CDR1 SGHVS and CDR2 FNYEAQ. This CDR3 is 15 amino acids long. Trimming at V came to 1 base and at J to 3 bases, leaving 3 bases not matched to a gene.

This clone was seen just once. J is TRBJ2-1 and V is TRBV6-2 or TRBV6-3; D is possibly TRBD2 (5 bases). The CDR3 consists of 13 residues. Germline V gene data show CDR1 as MNHEY and CDR2 as SVGEGT. V shed 3 bases and J shed 6 bases, with 9 bases lying between them. The CDR3 DNA follows: TGTGCCAGCAGTTATGGTGGACTCAATGAGCAGTTCTTC. Translated: CASSYGGLNEQFF.

J is TRBJ2-3 and V is TRBV25-1; 13 nucleotides align to TRBD2. The CDR3 spans 18 residues. Germline values: CDR1 MGHDK, CDR2 SYGVNS. After removal of 3 bases from V and 4 bases from J, the junction contained 10 bases not matched to a gene. In DNA, the CDR3 is TGTGCCAGCAGTGACCAGACTAGCGGGGGGCCGGGGGCAGATACGCAGTATTTT. It specifies CASSDQTSGGPGADTQYF.

The V call is TRBV10-3, the J call TRBJ2-7, with TRBD2 matching over 11 bases. CDR3 length equals 13 residues. The junction had 2 bases not matched to a gene; V was cut back by 6 bases and J by 4 bases. CDR1 and CDR2 from the germline V gene are ENHRY and SYGVKD. CDR3 loop: CAIRPSGGYEQYF. The CDR3, as DNA: TGTGCCATCAGGCCTAGCGGGGGGTACGAGCAGTACTTC.

This rearrangement joins TRBV9 to TRBJ2-1, with D perhaps TRBD1 (5 bases). The CDR3 totals 14 residues. Germline V gene lookup returns CDR1 SGDLS and CDR2 YYNGEE. Trimming shortened V by 0 bases and J by 8 bases, and 12 bases separated the two germline ends. As DNA, the CDR3 is TGTGCCAGCAGCGTAGTGGACACCGGCGATGAGCAGTTCTTC. It yields the protein CASSVVDTGDEQFF.

The chain is built from TRBV12-3 or TRBV12-4 and TRBJ2-6, with 8 positions matching TRBD1. V trimming: 6 bases; J trimming: 12 bases; junction bases outside the gene matches: 7. The CDR3 runs 13 residues. The CDR3 is CASRAEQGGVLTF. Written as DNA, the CDR3 is TGTGCCAGCAGGGCCGAACAGGGGGGCGTCCTGACTTTC.

The chain uses TRBV5-6 and TRBJ1-2; D is possibly TRBD1 (6 bases). Germline values: CDR1 SGHDT, CDR2 YYEEEE. This CDR3 comprises 16 residues. V shed 3 bases and J shed 6 bases, with 21 bases lying between them. CDR3 residues: CASSSDMGRGVHGYTF. CDR3 nucleotides: TGTGCCAGCAGCTCAGATATGGGCAGGGGAGTCCATGGCTACACCTTC.

The V gene is TRBV5-1, the J gene TRBJ1-1; a possible D gene is TRBD1 (5 bases). There are 16 residues in the CDR3. Between the trimmed V and J ends, which lost 0 bases and 3 bases, there was a span of 15 bases. Germline CDR1 reads SGHRS; CDR2 reads YFSETQ. The chain's CDR3 is CASSLEGVIGDTEAFF. CDR3 sequence (DNA): TGCGCCAGCAGCTTGGAAGGGGTAATAGGGGACACTGAAGCTTTCTTT. The whole variable domain, filled in from reference TRBV5-1 and TRBJ1-1, reads KAGVTQTPRYLIKTRGQQVTLSCSPISGHRSVSWYQQTPGQGLQFLFEYFSETQRNKGNFPGRFSGRQFSNSRSEMNVSTLELGDSALYLCASSLEGVIGDTEAFFGQGTRLTVV.

The chain couples TRBV19 to TRBJ2-7; the match to TRBD2 covers 8 bases. The V gene end was trimmed by 7 bases and the J gene end by 6 bases; junction bases not matched to a gene: 11. The CDR3 contains 14 residues. Per germline, CDR1 LNHDA and CDR2 SQIVND (reference sequence). The CDR3 spells CASTPRWGLGEQYF. DNA for the CDR3: TGTGCCAGTACCCCCCGGTGGGGACTAGGCGAGCAGTACTTC.

The chain combines TRBV19 with TRBJ2-2, with D possibly TRBD2 on 7 matching bases. The CDR3 length is 16 residues. Germline CDR1 and CDR2: LNHDA and SQIVND (reference sequence). Trimming left V 7 bases short and J 5 bases short, with 20 bases between. The DNA for the CDR3 is TGTGCCAGTAAATGGGGGGGCGCGAGAGGGACCGGGGAGCTGTTTTTT. Translated: CASKWGGARGTGELFF.

The chain links TRBV5-6 to TRBJ2-7, with 8 bases that match TRBD2. Trimming removed 2 bases from V and 7 bases from J; junction bases left unmatched: 11. The germline V gene encodes CDR1 SGHDT and CDR2 YYEEEE. This CDR3 comprises 15 residues. As DNA, the CDR3 is TGTGCCAGCAGCTTAGATACGGGGGGGCGGTTTGAGCAGTACTTC. Translated: CASSLDTGGRFEQYF.

The chain couples TRBV5-6 to TRBJ1-5, with 10 bases lining up with TRBD1. V trimming: 4 bases; J trimming: 3 bases; junction bases outside the gene matches: 7. This CDR3 has 16 amino acids. Per germline, CDR1 SGHDT and CDR2 YYEEEE. This CDR3 reads CASSPRTGGFNQPQHF. The CDR3 DNA reads as TGTGCCAGCAGCCCCCGGACAGGGGGATTCAATCAGCCCCAGCATTTT.

V gene TRBV7-6 combines with J gene TRBJ1-1; tentatively, D is TRBD1 (6 bases). The CDR3 is 15 amino acids. The germline V and J ends were trimmed by 5 bases and 3 bases, with 16 bases remaining between them. The germline gives CDR1 SGHVS, CDR2 FNYEAQ. The CDR3: CASSLRTVPYTEAFF. CDR3 nucleotides: TGTGCCAGCAGCCTCAGGACAGTACCCTACACTGAAGCTTTCTTT.

V is TRBV9 and J is TRBJ2-1; D perhaps matches TRBD2 (6 bases). Trimming cost V 0 bases and J 4 bases, with 14 bases left between them. The germline V gene encodes CDR1 SGDLS and CDR2 YYNGEE. The CDR3 is made up of 16 amino acids. DNA for the CDR3: TGTGCCAGCAGCGTAGAAGGGACTTCATTTTACAATGAGCAGTTCTTC. Translating it yields CASSVEGTSFYNEQFF.

The V call is TRBV18, the J call TRBJ1-4, with D maybe TRBD1 (6 bases). Deletions cut 3 bases from V and 3 bases from J, with 14 bases between. CDR1 KGHSH and CDR2 LQKENI come from the germline V gene. The CDR3 totals 16 residues. The CDR3 DNA reads as TGTGCCAGCTCACCCGTACGGACAGTAGCTAATGAAAAACTGTTTTTT. Residues: CASSPVRTVANEKLFF.

CDR3 region: CASRLGQYTEAFF. DNA of the CDR3: TGTGCCAGCAGATTGGGGCAGTACACTGAAGCTTTCTTT. The genes are TRBV6-5 and TRBJ1-1; a weak D match, TRBD1 (5 bases). The germline gives CDR1 MNHEY, CDR2 SVGAGI. This CDR3 comprises 13 residues. Trimming pared 6 bases from V and 3 bases from J, leaving 11 bases between.

The chain links TRBV7-8 to TRBJ2-7, with 8 bases that match TRBD1. V dropped 7 bases and J dropped 6; count of bases not matched to a gene: 11. The CDR3 loop spans 14 amino acids. Germline V gene data show CDR1 as SGHVS and CDR2 as FQNEAQ. The CDR3 nucleotides read TGTGCCAGCACCCGCGGACAGGGCAGCATCGAGCAGTACTTC. Translation: CASTRGQGSIEQYF.

V is TRBV11-3 and J is TRBJ2-3; TRBD2 matches 12 bases. V shed 5 bases and J 6 bases; nucleotides not matched to a gene: 9. Per the germline V gene, CDR1 is SGHNT and CDR2 is YENEEA. CDR3 length equals 16 residues. The CDR3 DNA sequence: TGTGCCAGCAGCACGCGACTAGCGGGGGCAGATGATACGCAGTATTTT. It is translated as CASSTRLAGADDTQYF.